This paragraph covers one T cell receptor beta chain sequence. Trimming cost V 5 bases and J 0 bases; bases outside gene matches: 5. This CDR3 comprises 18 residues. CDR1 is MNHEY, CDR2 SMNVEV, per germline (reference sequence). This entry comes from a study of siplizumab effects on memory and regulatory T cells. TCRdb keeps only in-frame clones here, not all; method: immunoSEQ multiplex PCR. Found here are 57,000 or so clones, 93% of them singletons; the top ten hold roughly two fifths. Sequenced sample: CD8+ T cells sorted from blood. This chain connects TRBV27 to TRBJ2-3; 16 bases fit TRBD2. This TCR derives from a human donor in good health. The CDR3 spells CASSPGLAGGISTDTQYF. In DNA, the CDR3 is TGTGCCAGCAGTCCGGGACTAGCGGGGGGGATTAGCACAGATACGCAGTATTTT.